The entry below describes one TCR beta chain. Documented time point: blood at routine non-recurrence follow-up after resection. Sequencing was performed on whole RNA extracted from tumor and nontumor lung tissue, or from frozen PBMC, and the material was left unsorted. TCRdb redid the calling of the 5' RACE reads with MiXCR, one entry per CDR3 protein. The sample consists of around 120,000 distinct CDR3 sequences, 9.5% to 15% of them appearing once. The data were taken from a study of spatial heterogeneity in lung cancer. Looking at the study overall: Donation came from some 72 patients with untreated early-stage non-small cell lung cancer. When available, follow-up PBMC samples taken a median of roughly two years after resection were sequenced. A unique TCR and UMI combination showed up more than ten times in raw reads, on average.

Germline lookup yields CDR1 SNHLY and CDR2 FYNNEI. V lost 4 bases, J lost 0 bases, and 10 bases lay in between. The CDR3 has 15 amino acids. The source is a male donor with early-stage non-small cell lung cancer. Sequencing used PBMCs, obtained at follow-up. The rearrangement links TRBV2 to TRBJ1-5; D is ambiguous. The CDR3 nucleotides are TGTGCCAGCAGTGTCGCAGGTTATAGCAATCAGCCCCAGCATTTT. Residues: CASSVAGYSNQPQHF.